These T cell receptor beta chains were read from a single sample in a study of blood T cells in healthy people across ages. TCRdb recomputed calls from the 5' RACE reads with MiXCR, one row per CDR3 protein. The data hold around 500,000 distinct CDR3 sequences, with about 25% observed a single time. These data are also associated with another study on T cells of mothers and their children.

Sequences were obtained from blood. The receptors were sampled from a boy aged 2-9 years in good health. Both conserved end residues are part of each CDR3.

j_call v_call cdr3_aa
TRBJ2-7 TRBV20-1 CSARKRQGGEQYF
TRBJ1-2 TRBV20-1 CSARGGLDRVNYGYTF
TRBJ1-2 TRBV7-3 CASSSSAGQGYGYTF
TRBJ2-3 TRBV3-1 CASSRVGTDTQYF
TRBJ1-6 TRBV5-5 CASSLTGFSGPLHF
TRBJ2-7 TRBV20-1 CSAQTDGPYEQYF
TRBJ1-5 TRBV10-2 CASTADRAQPQHF
TRBJ1-1 TRBV11-2 CASSLAWYAEAFF
TRBJ1-2 TRBV12-3/TRBV12-4 CASSLDRVGRYGYTF
TRBJ2-7 TRBV20-1 CSARVARQEQYF
TRBJ2-2 TRBV7-2 CASSLLTGIENTGELFF
TRBJ1-6 TRBV20-1 CSASGPSAQNSPLHF
TRBJ2-7 TRBV20-1 CSATRRTRQYGQYF
NA TRBV24-1 CATKVPYEQYF
TRBJ2-1 TRBV28 CASSLLVGGQYNEQFF
TRBJ2-5 TRBV18 CASSPPRGGSETQYF
TRBJ2-2 TRBV3-1 CASSLSGGDTGELFF
TRBJ2-1 TRBV9 CASSVAGADNEQFF
TRBJ1-1 TRBV12-3/TRBV12-4 CASSFGPSTEAFF
TRBJ2-7 TRBV24-1 CATSDSGQVFSYEQYF
TRBJ2-2 TRBV20-1 CSARDLDRGGTGELFF
TRBJ2-5 TRBV12-3/TRBV12-4 CASSFLYWTSGRETQYF
TRBJ2-5 TRBV20-1 CSARGGLTWDLYQETQYF
TRBJ1-2 TRBV12-3/TRBV12-4 CASSRWTLRKLSYGYTF
NA TRBV10-3 CATRDLSNEQFF
TRBJ2-5 TRBV5-5 CASSRAAQETQYF
TRBJ2-2 TRBV3-1 CASSQAQGSGGLFF
TRBJ1-3 TRBV7-9 CASSPVGAAGNTIYF
NA TRBV7-7 CASSLGPGGVGYNEQFF
TRBJ2-7 TRBV4-3 CASSQAHGDEQYF
TRBJ2-3 TRBV6-1 CATLARQGVTDTQYF
TRBJ1-6 TRBV20-1 CSAREGAVQSPLHF
TRBJ2-3 TRBV3-1 CASSQGPFRTTDTQYF
NA TRBV12-3/TRBV12-4 CASIHRLVNEQFF
TRBJ1-5 TRBV29-1 CSVAGGAYQPQHF
TRBJ1-2 TRBV14 CASSRIASGVRSNYGYTF
TRBJ2-5 TRBV20-1 CSAHSGLAGGETQYF
TRBJ2-3 TRBV9 CASSVLSRGDTQYF
TRBJ1-5 TRBV12-3/TRBV12-4 CASSPTNQPQHF
TRBJ1-6 TRBV7-6 CASSAGGRHSPLHF
TRBJ1-5 TRBV9 CASSADLGPQHF
NA TRBV2 CASRRARSNYEQYF
NA TRBV6-5 CASSYYKGGGEQFF
TRBJ1-1 TRBV18 CASSPAGQLHTEAFF
TRBJ1-5 TRBV13 CASSLEGVWSNQPQHF
TRBJ2-2 TRBV15 CATSRVRQITGELFF
TRBJ2-4 TRBV11-2 CASGGLAKNIQYF
TRBJ2-5 TRBV6-6 CASSKERGQETQYF
TRBJ2-2 TRBV12-3/TRBV12-4 CASSSGLAHTGELFF
TRBJ2-7 TRBV5-5 CASSFGDRGFYEQYF
TRBJ2-7 TRBV5-5 CASSPIRQHNYYEQYF
TRBJ1-4 TRBV6-5 CASSHHRVFNEKLFF
TRBJ2-5 TRBV11-2 CASSLDRQTQYF
TRBJ2-5 TRBV12-3/TRBV12-4 CASRHLAGGSETRYF
TRBJ2-1 TRBV9 CASSSPGTFSRDEQFF
TRBJ1-2 TRBV12-3/TRBV12-4 CASSSPGMGRGRGGYTF
TRBJ1-1 TRBV20-1 CSPGRDRANTEAFF
NA TRBV4-3 CASSQGWDRGQEETQYF
TRBJ2-1 TRBV29-1 CSAKTGTYNEQFF
NA TRBV2 CASGSIISNEQFF